The following is a T cell receptor beta chain sequence with its context. The antigen remains unidentified. A much larger clone lies one base from this, so it may be a read error. TCR beta CDR3 regions were amplified from RNA transcripts. Using the HTBI primer set, a first-round RT-PCR was run on the TCR CDR3. TCRdb used MiXCR to reprocess the multiplex PCR reads, holding one entry per CDR3 protein. The profile shows hundreds of thousands of distinct CDR3 sequences, just under 45% of them singletons. Thyroid ultrasound, orbital computed tomography, clinical symptoms, and serum thyroxine and TRAb underpinned diagnoses. This sample stems from a study of T cells in Graves' hyperthyroidism and ophthalmopathy. Overall study findings and caveats: A model built on 13 V-J features separated ophthalmopathy from stable hyperthyroidism. Before onset, ophthalmopathy was predicted by the model a median about 6.2 months earlier.

The CDR3 loop spans 15 amino acids. The V gene's germline CDR1 is SQVTM and CDR2 ANQGSEA. The sample was peripheral blood or thyroid tissue (not recorded which). The chain uses TRBV29-1 and TRBJ1-1; TRBD1 matches at 7 bases. The TCR was taken from an adult man with Graves' disease, either hyperthyroidism or ophthalmopathy (not recorded which). In DNA form, the CDR3 reads TGCAGCGCGGGAATGGACAGGCTACTGAACGCTGAAGCTTTCTTT. It codes for CSAGMDRLLNAEAFF.